Sequencing of this TCR beta chain was carried out in a study of cytomegalovirus exposure and HLA in healthy donors. Some clones are missing from TCRdb's copy, which holds only in-frame ones; the method was immunoSEQ multiplex PCR. The sample lists tens of thousands of clones, 84% seen once, with roughly 12% in the top ten. About this clone: Its matching antigen is unknown.

V shed 3 bases and J 2 bases; nucleotides not matched to a gene: 9. The CDR3 covers 16 residues. CDR1 and CDR2 from the germline V gene are LNHNV and YYDKDF (reference sequence). General observations from the study: Cytomegalovirus association was listed for about 170 TCR beta chains.

The chain has TRBV15 and TRBJ2-5, with 7 bases that match TRBD2. The receptor's source is a young woman in good health and CMV-seropositive. Sequenced: PBMCs. CDR3 DNA sequence: TGTGCCACCAGCAGGAGAGACCGGGACTATCAAGAGACCCAGTACTTC. This translates into CATSRRDRDYQETQYF. Looking up the rest from reference TRBV15 and TRBJ2-5 gives the full variable domain: DAMVIQNPRYQVTQFGKPVTLSCSQTLNHNVMYWYQQKSSQAPKLLFHYYDKDFNNEADTPDNFQSRRPNTSFCFLDIRSPGLGDTAMYLCATSRRDRDYQETQYFGPGTRLLVL.